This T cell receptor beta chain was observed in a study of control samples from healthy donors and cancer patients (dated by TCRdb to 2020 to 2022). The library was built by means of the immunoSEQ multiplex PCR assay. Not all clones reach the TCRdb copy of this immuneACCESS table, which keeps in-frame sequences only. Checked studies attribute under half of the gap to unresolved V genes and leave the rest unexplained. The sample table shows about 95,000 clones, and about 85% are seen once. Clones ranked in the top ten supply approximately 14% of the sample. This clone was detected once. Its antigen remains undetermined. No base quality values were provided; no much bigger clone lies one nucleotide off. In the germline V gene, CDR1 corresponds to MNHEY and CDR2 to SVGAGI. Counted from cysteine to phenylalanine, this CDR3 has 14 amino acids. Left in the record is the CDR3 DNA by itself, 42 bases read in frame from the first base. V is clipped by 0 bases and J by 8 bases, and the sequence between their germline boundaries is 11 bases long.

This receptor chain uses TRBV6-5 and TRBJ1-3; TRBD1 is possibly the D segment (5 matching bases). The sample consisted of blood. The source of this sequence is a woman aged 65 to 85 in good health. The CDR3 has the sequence CASSYSGGGYTIYF. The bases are TGTGCCAGCAGTTACTCAGGCGGGGGATACACCATATATTTT.